The clone carrying this TCR beta chain was detected only a few times. These data originate in a study of blood T cell repertoires in COVID-19. Study as a whole: Acute-phase and convalescent COVID-19 samples originated in the United States, Italy and Spain. PBMCs, B-cell-depleted T cells, or T cells were the source of the cDNA or gDNA that made up the material.

Per the authors' pipeline: By means of reference gene primer amplification, nucleated cell counts were estimated. Measured with immunoSEQ multiplex PCR; TCRdb has only the in-frame clones, and not every one. V, J and clone size were drawn from that table, and D and trimming were deduced from the DNA. The sample lists around 340,000 clones; 65% to 85% were seen once. Trimming stripped 9 bases from V and 4 bases from J, with 20 bases between. CDR1 and CDR2 from the germline V gene are KGHDR and SFDVKD. The CDR3 is made up of 16 amino acids. The receptor was isolated from a man aged 30 to 39 with active or convalescent COVID-19. J is TRBJ2-2 and V is TRBV24-1; D is uncertain. Sequenced material: peripheral blood. DNA for the CDR3: TGTGCCACCCGAGGTAATCTAGAGGTTGGCACCGGGGAGCTGTTTTTT. Its protein product is CATRGNLEVGTGELFF.